One sample yielded the 21 T cell receptor beta chains listed below, sequenced in a study of vaccination effects on CD4 cells after COVID-19. Assay: immunoSEQ multiplex PCR; the TCRdb copy retains only in-frame clones and omits some. The table includes some 30,000 clones, around 86% detected once. In the ViraFEST assay, antigen-specific CD4+ clonotypes were identified by expansion after peptide-pool stimulation. Following 10 days of culture, CD4+ T cells were isolated. The cohort was immunized with two doses of either the BNT162b2 or mRNA-1273 vaccine. Their antigens remain unidentified. Sequencing used CD4+ T cells from PBMCs cultured with SARS-CoV-2 spike peptides, obtained after COVID-19 vaccination. The receptors come from a human donor who received a COVID-19 vaccine. Some clones in this sample may be carry-over from other donors' samples.

The chain uses TRBV19 and TRBJ1-1; no clear D gene. The CDR3 consists of 12 residues. Germline CDR1 reads LNHDA; CDR2 reads SQIVND (reference sequence). Trimming took 10 bases from V and 1 from J, leaving 10 bases between them. The DNA of the CDR3 is TGTGCCACTGAAGACACGAACACTGAAGCTTTCTTT. Amino acids: CATEDTNTEAFF. Using reference TRBV19 and TRBJ1-1 for the parts outside the CDR3, the full variable domain is DGGITQSPKYLFRKEGQNVTLSCEQNLNHDAMYWYRQDPGQGLRLIYYSQIVNDFQKGDIAEGYSVSREKKESFPLTVTSAQKNPTAFYLCATEDTNTEAFFGQGTRLTVV.

The rearrangement links TRBV30 to TRBJ1-4; a weak D match, TRBD1 (5 bases). Per the germline V gene, CDR1 is GTSNPN and CDR2 is SVGIG (reference sequence). This CDR3 comprises 13 residues. Between the trimmed V and J ends, which lost 3 bases and 8 bases, there was a span of 13 bases. The chain's CDR3 is CAWRTARQEKLFF. The CDR3 DNA follows: TGTGCCTGGAGGACAGCTAGGCAGGAAAAACTGTTTTTT.

The CDR3: CASSVGQGEGGYTF. As DNA, the CDR3 is TGTGCCAGCAGCGTAGGGCAGGGGGAAGGAGGCTACACCTTC. The V and J genes are TRBV9 and TRBJ1-2; 7 bases agree with TRBD1. Germline CDR1 and CDR2: SGDLS and YYNGEE. The length of the CDR3 is 14 residues. After removal of 0 bases from V and 8 bases from J, the junction contained 7 bases not matched to a gene. The full variable domain, rest sourced from reference TRBV9 and TRBJ1-2, is DSGVTQTPKHLITATGQRVTLRCSPRSGDLSVYWYQQSLDQGLQFLIQYYNGEERAKGNILERFSAQQFPDLHSELNLSSLELGDSALYFCASSVGQGEGGYTFGSGTRLTVV.

This clone was detected only once. CDR3 nucleotide sequence: TGTGCCAGCAGTGACCCAGCGGGCACCATATATTTT. This codes for CASSDPAGTIYF. The chain has TRBV2 and TRBJ1-3; the D is unclear. Trimming cost V 3 bases and J 9 bases, with 9 bases left between them. The CDR3 extends over 12 amino acids. CDR1 SNHLY and CDR2 FYNNEI come from the germline V gene.

V is TRBV11-2 and J is TRBJ2-1; D uncertain. In germline, CDR1 is SGHAT, CDR2 FQNNGV. The CDR3 is made up of 12 amino acids. V lost 1 base to trimming and J lost 7 bases, with 5 bases between them. The CDR3 nucleotides are TGTGCCAGCAGCTTAGTGGGGAATGAGCAGTTCTTC. As protein: CASSLVGNEQFF.

The V gene is TRBV19, the J gene TRBJ1-6; 9 bases agree with TRBD1. Germline V gives CDR1 LNHDA, CDR2 SQIVND (reference sequence). The CDR3 contains 13 residues. V was pared by 8 bases and J by 14 bases, with 10 bases of the junction left unmatched. In nucleotides, the CDR3 is TGTGCCAGTTCTCCCGGGACAGGGCCAACCCTCCACTTT. Translating it yields CASSPGTGPTLHF.

The V gene is TRBV11-2, the J gene TRBJ1-6; D might be TRBD1 (5 bases). CDR3 length equals 17 residues. Germline V gives CDR1 SGHAT, CDR2 FQNNGV. V was trimmed by 5 bases and J by 2 bases, leaving 16 bases between them. The CDR3 sequence: CASSRSGGNTYNSPLHF. As DNA, the CDR3 is TGTGCCAGCAGCCGATCGGGGGGGAACACCTATAATTCACCCCTCCACTTT.

The rearrangement joins TRBV4-1 to TRBJ2-4; perhaps TRBD2 as D (5 bases). Trimming cost V 1 base and J 1 base, with 11 bases left between them. The CDR3 is made up of 16 amino acids. Germline V gene data show CDR1 as MGHRA and CDR2 as YSYEKL. CDR3 DNA: TGCGCCAGCAGCCAAGGCCCAGCGGAGGCCAAAAACATTCAGTACTTC. Translation: CASSQGPAEAKNIQYF.

There are a few counts of this clone. This chain joins TRBV25-1 and TRBJ2-1; 8 bases map to TRBD1. Losses at the gene ends were 0 bases for V and 7 bases for J; bases not matched to a gene: 11. Germline V lookup: CDR1 MGHDK, CDR2 SYGVNS. The CDR3 contains 17 residues. In DNA, the CDR3 is TGTGCCAGCAGTGAATACCAGAGCAGGGGGCGGAAGAATGAGCAGTTCTTC. It encodes CASSEYQSRGRKNEQFF.

V and J are TRBV19 and TRBJ1-2; D ambiguous. From germline, CDR1 is LNHDA and CDR2 SQIVND (reference sequence). Trimming took 4 bases from V and 2 from J, leaving 11 bases between them. The CDR3 totals 14 residues. For the CDR3, the DNA is TGTGCCAGTAGTACCCCCCGGACGAACTATGGCTACACCTTC. This encodes CASSTPRTNYGYTF.

This clone occurred once. The chain carries TRBV6-5 and TRBJ2-4, with 8 bases matching TRBD2. The CDR3 consists of 14 residues. The J segment lost 5 bases and the V segment lost 6 bases, leaving 6 bases of the junction unmatched. CDR1 MNHEY and CDR2 SVGAGI come from the germline V gene. The CDR3 bases are TGTGCCAGCAGAACCCCCGGGAGGGAAAACATTCAGTACTTC. This translates into CASRTPGRENIQYF.

The rearrangement uses TRBV19 and TRBJ1-1; D ambiguous. Germline-derived CDR1 and CDR2 are LNHDA and SQIVND (reference sequence). The CDR3 is 14 residues long. V shed 4 bases and J shed 2 bases, with 11 bases lying between them. DNA of the CDR3: TGTGCCAGTAGTAAACTAGGAACAAACACTGAAGCTTTCTTT. It codes for CASSKLGTNTEAFF. Using reference TRBV19 and TRBJ1-1 for the parts outside the CDR3, the full variable domain is DGGITQSPKYLFRKEGQNVTLSCEQNLNHDAMYWYRQDPGQGLRLIYYSQIVNDFQKGDIAEGYSVSREKKESFPLTVTSAQKNPTAFYLCASSKLGTNTEAFFGQGTRLTVV.

V and J are TRBV9 and TRBJ2-1; 8 positions agree with TRBD2. The V gene end was trimmed by 0 bases and the J gene end by 5 bases; junction bases not matched to a gene: 7. The CDR3 spans 16 residues. The germline CDR1 and CDR2 sequences are SGDLS and YYNGEE. The CDR3 loop reads CASSVALAGGDNEQFF. The CDR3 nucleotides read TGTGCCAGCAGCGTAGCTCTCGCGGGGGGCGACAATGAGCAGTTCTTC.

V gene TRBV21-1 combines with J gene TRBJ2-3; TRBD2 was called by the table and not checked on the DNA. TRBV21-1 is listed as a pseudogene. The CDR3 runs to 20 residues. Here the CDR3 DNA reads TGTGCCAGCAGCAAAGCGCACGTAGCGGGGGGGCCGGGATTCACAGATACGCAGTATTTT. Its translation is CASSKAHVAGGPGFTDTQYF.

The rearrangement joins TRBV10-1 to TRBJ2-4; D may be TRBD1 (5 bases). Germline loops: CDR1 WNHNN, CDR2 SYGVQD (reference sequence). The CDR3 extends over 16 amino acids. Trimming cost V 0 bases and J 2 bases, with 11 bases left between them. DNA of the CDR3: TGCGCCAGCAGTGAGTCACCTACAGGATCCAAAAACATTCAGTACTTC. Its protein is CASSESPTGSKNIQYF.

This clone appeared a few times. The rearrangement uses TRBV11-2 and TRBJ1-1; D not resolved. The CDR3 totals 13 residues. The germline V and J ends were trimmed by 5 bases and 2 bases, with 9 bases remaining between them. CDR1 SGHAT and CDR2 FQNNGV come from the germline V gene. For the CDR3, the DNA is TGTGCCAGCAGCACCCCAACTAACACTGAAGCTTTCTTT. Its translation is CASSTPTNTEAFF.

V is TRBV5-1 and J is TRBJ2-3, with D tentatively TRBD1 (5 bases). Trimming removed 0 bases from V and 2 bases from J, with 13 bases in between. The CDR3 consists of 16 residues. Germline CDR1 SGHRS, CDR2 YFSETQ. CDR3 in amino acids: CASSLGSTGSTDTQYF. CDR3 bases: TGCGCCAGCAGCTTGGGGTCTACAGGTTCCACAGATACGCAGTATTTT.

This chain joins TRBV21-1 and TRBJ1-2. TRBV21-1 is described as a pseudogene. CDR3 size: 18 residues. The CDR3 reads CASNSTWGTKRGFYGYTF. The CDR3 DNA is TGTGCCAGCAACTCGACATGGGGAACGAAACGGGGATTCTATGGCTACACCTTC.

The chain has TRBV6-5 and TRBJ1-1; D is undetermined. The CDR3 has 13 residues. Trimming pared 5 bases from V and 0 bases from J, leaving 7 bases between. Germline values: CDR1 MNHEY, CDR2 SVGAGI. CDR3 nucleotides: TGTGCCAGCAGTACTGTCCTGAACACTGAAGCTTTCTTT. Translating it yields CASSTVLNTEAFF.

The chain links TRBV5-1 to TRBJ1-1; no definite D call. The CDR3 contains 14 residues. CDR1 and CDR2 (germline): SGHRS, YFSETQ. Trimming cost V 2 bases and J 0 bases, with 8 bases left between them. The CDR3 region has the DNA TGCGCCAGCAGCTTCGGCAGCTTGAACACTGAAGCTTTCTTT. Translated: CASSFGSLNTEAFF.

This sequence joins TRBV7-2 and TRBJ1-4, with unresolved D. This CDR3 has 14 residues. Trimming took 1 base from V and 8 from J, leaving 11 bases between them. From germline, CDR1 is SGHTA and CDR2 FQGNSA. This chain's CDR3 is CASSLGPGGEKLFF. The CDR3, as DNA: TGTGCCAGCAGCTTAGGCCCTGGCGGGGAAAAACTGTTTTTT. Together with reference TRBV7-2 and TRBJ1-4, the CDR3 gives the full variable domain: GAGVSQSPSNKVTEKGKDVELRCDPISGHTALYWYRQSLGQGLEFLIYFQGNSAPDKSGLPSDRFSAERTGGSVSTLTIQRTQQEDSAVYLCASSLGPGGEKLFFGSGTQLSVL.